One and the same sample provided the 30 T cell receptor beta chains below, sequenced in a study of cytotoxic CD8 clonotypes in ibrutinib-treated CLL. Using immunoSEQ multiplex PCR, the repertoire was profiled, and TCRdb retains in-frame clones only, with some absent. In the table there are about 50,000 clones, over 80% of which are singletons. The sample was PBMCs, taken after 24 months of ibrutinib treatment. These TCRs come from a human donor with chronic lymphocytic leukemia.

The chain employs TRBV28 and TRBJ1-5; no clear D gene. Looked up from germline, CDR1 is MDHEN and CDR2 is SYDVKM. This CDR3 has 13 amino acids. The V end lost 8 bases, the J end lost 2 bases, and 10 bases lay between the germline ends. The chain's CDR3 is CASRVSGNQPQHF. The CDR3 DNA reads TGTGCCAGCCGGGTCTCCGGCAATCAGCCCCAGCATTTT.

The chain combines TRBV28 with TRBJ2-1; TRBD2 agrees at 14 bases. The CDR3 spans 17 residues. The germline gives CDR1 MDHEN, CDR2 SYDVKM. V shed 4 bases and J 6 bases; nucleotides not matched to a gene: 8. The CDR3 loop is CASSSLRTSGRPNEQFF. CDR3 DNA: TGTGCCAGCAGTTCCCTGAGGACTAGCGGGAGGCCCAATGAGCAGTTCTTC.

This chain joins TRBV5-1 and TRBJ1-3; 7 bases align to TRBD1. V was pared by 3 bases and J by 0 bases, with 12 bases of the junction left unmatched. The length of the CDR3 is 18 residues. Germline V gene data show CDR1 as SGHRS and CDR2 as YFSETQ. CDR3 sequence reads: CASSSPAAGGISGNTIYF. In DNA form, the CDR3 reads TGCGCCAGCAGCTCGCCGGCGGCAGGGGGGATCTCTGGAAACACCATATATTTT.

There are a few counts of this clone. The chain combines TRBV4-3 with TRBJ1-1; D perhaps matches TRBD1 (6 bases). There are 17 residues in the CDR3. Germline V lookup: CDR1 LGHNA, CDR2 YSLEER. The V and J ends lost 0 bases and 2 bases respectively, with 16 bases between them. CDR3 protein: CASSQDGGGVGNTEAFF. Here the CDR3 DNA reads TGCGCCAGCAGCCAAGATGGCGGGGGCGTAGGTAACACTGAAGCTTTCTTT.

The chain employs TRBV7-9 and TRBJ2-2; the match to TRBD1 covers 10 bases. CDR1 and CDR2 (germline): SEHNR, FQNEAQ (reference sequence). V lost 5 bases and J lost 7; bases outside the gene matches: 10. There are 16 residues in the CDR3. The CDR3, as DNA: TGTGCCAGCAGCCAAGGGACAGGGGTTTCGGGCGGGGAGCTGTTTTTT. Protein product: CASSQGTGVSGGELFF.

The genes are TRBV11-2 and TRBJ2-7, with 12 bases fitting TRBD1. There are 16 residues in the CDR3. Germline CDR1 and CDR2: SGHAT and FQNNGV. J gave up 2 bases and V 3 bases, and 5 bases lay outside the gene matches. The CDR3 is CASSFIGTGGPYEQYF. The CDR3 region has the DNA TGTGCCAGCAGCTTCATCGGGACAGGGGGCCCCTACGAGCAGTACTTC.

This chain uses TRBV5-1 with TRBJ1-2, with D maybe TRBD1 (6 bases). The V gene's germline CDR1 is SGHRS and CDR2 YFSETQ. Trimming stripped 0 bases from V and 4 bases from J, with 16 bases between. CDR3 length equals 16 residues. CDR3 residues: CASSLATDSLAYGYTF. The CDR3 coding sequence is TGCGCCAGCAGCTTGGCAACGGACAGCCTCGCCTATGGCTACACCTTC.

This clone was seen a handful of times. The rearrangement joins TRBV6-1 to TRBJ1-4, with TRBD1 matching over 7 bases. The CDR3 loop spans 15 amino acids. Germline V gene data show CDR1 as MNHNS and CDR2 as SASEGT. Trimming took 3 bases from V and 4 from J; bases not matched to a gene: 5. The CDR3 coding sequence is TGTGCCAGCAGTGAGAGACAGGGCTTTAATGAAAAACTGTTTTTT. It translates to CASSERQGFNEKLFF.

V and J are TRBV19 and TRBJ2-7, with TRBD1 identical over 9 bases. Trimming at V came to 5 bases and at J to 4 bases, leaving 9 bases not matched to a gene. Germline V gene data show CDR1 as LNHDA and CDR2 as SQIVND (reference sequence). There are 15 residues in the CDR3. The CDR3, as DNA: TGTGCCAGTAGTGTGCGTCGGGACAGGGATTACGAGCAGTACTTC. This gives the protein CASSVRRDRDYEQYF.

The chain employs TRBV5-5 and TRBJ1-1, with D perhaps TRBD1 (6 bases). Germline V gene sequence: CDR1 SGHKS, CDR2 YYEKEE (reference sequence). V was pared by 3 bases and J by 6 bases, with 15 bases between. This CDR3 has 14 residues. The CDR3 sequence is CASSSNTGYPEAFF. In nucleotides, the CDR3 is TGTGCCAGCAGCTCCAATACAGGGTACCCTGAAGCTTTCTTT.

The chain carries TRBV30 and TRBJ2-7; 11 nucleotides align to TRBD1. CDR3 length: 13 amino acids. Unmatched junction bases numbered 7, after V lost 7 bases and J lost 5 bases. Per germline, CDR1 GTSNPN and CDR2 SVGIG (reference sequence). The CDR3 here is CASGTGGRNEQYF. The CDR3 region has the DNA TGTGCCTCCGGGACAGGGGGACGAAACGAGCAGTACTTC. Variable domain in full (rest from reference TRBV30 and TRBJ2-7): SQTIHQWPATLVQPVGSPLSLECTVEGTSNPNLYWYRQAAGRGLQLLFYSVGIGQISSEVPQNLSASRPQDRQFILSSKKLLLSDSGFYLCASGTGGRNEQYFGPGTRLTVT.

V usage is TRBV5-1 and J usage is TRBJ2-7; D may be TRBD2 (6 bases). With 0 bases removed from V and 9 bases from J, the gap between germline ends came to 19 bases. CDR1 and CDR2 (germline): SGHRS, YFSETQ. There are 15 residues in the CDR3. The CDR3 DNA reads TGCGCCAGCAGCTTGGAGTCGGGGAGGTTACGGGGGCAGTACTTC. It encodes CASSLESGRLRGQYF.

The chain has TRBV28 and TRBJ1-2; a weak D match, TRBD1 (5 bases). CDR3 length: 13 amino acids. In germline, CDR1 is MDHEN, CDR2 SYDVKM. The ends were cut back, 2 bases at V and 2 bases at J, with 6 bases in the middle. In nucleotides, the CDR3 is TGTGCCAGCAGTTTAGCAGGGAACTATGGCTACACCTTC. Amino acid sequence: CASSLAGNYGYTF.

This clone has just a few counts. This chain joins TRBV7-2 and TRBJ2-1; 12 nucleotides agree with TRBD2. The CDR3 spans 17 residues. The junction had 8 bases not matched to a gene; V was cut back by 1 base and J by 7 bases. CDR1 and CDR2 from the germline V gene are SGHTA and FQGNSA. This CDR3 reads CASSLGLTSGSWNEQFF. In DNA, the CDR3 is TGTGCCAGCAGCTTAGGCCTGACTAGCGGGAGTTGGAATGAGCAGTTCTTC. Filled out from reference TRBV7-2 and TRBJ2-1, the complete variable domain reads GAGVSQSPSNKVTEKGKDVELRCDPISGHTALYWYRQSLGQGLEFLIYFQGNSAPDKSGLPSDRFSAERTGGSVSTLTIQRTQQEDSAVYLCASSLGLTSGSWNEQFFGPGTRLTVL.

The V gene is TRBV2, the J gene TRBJ2-1, with TRBD1 matching 7 bases. The V gene's germline CDR1 is SNHLY and CDR2 FYNNEI. V lost 6 bases, J lost 4 bases, and 3 bases stayed unmatched. The CDR3 is 13 amino acids. Written as DNA, the CDR3 is TGTGCCAGCAGCGAGACAGGGTACAATGAGCAGTTCTTC. The encoded protein is CASSETGYNEQFF.

This chain links TRBV11-2 with TRBJ1-3; tentative D call: TRBD1 (5 bases). This CDR3 is built from 15 residues. V lost 5 bases and J 0 bases, leaving 11 bases between the germline ends. Looked up from germline, CDR1 is SGHAT and CDR2 is FQNNGV. The CDR3, as DNA: TGTGCCAGCAGCCCCGACAGTGTCTCTGGAAACACCATATATTTT. This sequence encodes CASSPDSVSGNTIYF. Based on the CDR3 plus reference TRBV11-2 and TRBJ1-3, the full variable domain is EAGVAQSPRYKIIEKRQSVAFWCNPISGHATLYWYQQILGQGPKLLIQFQNNGVVDDSQLPKDRFSAERLKGVDSTLKIQPAKLEDSAVYLCASSPDSVSGNTIYFGEGSWLTVV.

There are a few counts of this clone. The rearrangement uses TRBV6-5 and TRBJ1-4; TRBD1 matches at 10 bases. CDR1 is MNHEY and CDR2 is SVGAGI in the germline V gene. This CDR3 is 14 amino acids long. V dropped 5 bases and J dropped 7; count of bases not matched to a gene: 4. The CDR3 loop reads CASSRTGGSEKLFF. The CDR3 bases are TGTGCCAGCAGTCGGACAGGGGGAAGTGAAAAACTGTTTTTT.

This rearrangement joins TRBV4-1 to TRBJ2-3, with D tentatively TRBD2 (6 bases). The V end lost 0 bases, the J end lost 4 bases, and 14 bases lay between the germline ends. Germline CDR1 reads MGHRA; CDR2 reads YSYEKL. The CDR3 is 16 residues long. CDR3: CASSQDRGGRSDTQYF. For the CDR3, the DNA is TGCGCCAGCAGCCAAGATAGGGGAGGCCGGTCAGATACGCAGTATTTT.

This clone was recorded once. The J gene is TRBJ1-1, the V gene TRBV9, with TRBD1 as a possible D gene (5 bases). This CDR3 has 15 residues. The V end was cut by 0 bases, the J end by 7 bases, with 16 bases between. Germline V gene lookup returns CDR1 SGDLS and CDR2 YYNGEE. CDR3 sequence reads: CASSVAPTGSGEAFF. CDR3 in DNA: TGTGCCAGCAGCGTAGCCCCCACAGGATCTGGTGAAGCTTTCTTT.

CDR3 nucleotides: TGTGCCGGGAGGACAGAACAGAACACTGAAGCTTTCTTT. Translating it yields CAGRTEQNTEAFF. The V call is TRBV2, the J call TRBJ1-1; D is perhaps TRBD1 (6 bases). Germline V gives CDR1 SNHLY, CDR2 FYNNEI. This CDR3 has 13 amino acids. Trimming left V 11 bases short and J 1 base short, with 14 bases between.

The J gene is TRBJ2-3, the V gene TRBV4-3, with TRBD2 matching 9 bases. Trimming removed 0 bases from V and 6 bases from J; junction bases left unmatched: 13. This CDR3 region has 18 residues. Germline values: CDR1 LGHNA, CDR2 YSLEER. DNA for the CDR3: TGCGCCAGCAGCCAAGACGACATTAGTGCTAGCGGGATGGATACGCAGTATTTT. This gives the protein CASSQDDISASGMDTQYF.

The V and J genes are TRBV5-6 and TRBJ2-3; D remains ambiguous. The CDR3 spans 13 residues. Trimming left V 5 bases short and J 0 bases short, with 7 bases between. Germline loops: CDR1 SGHDT, CDR2 YYEEEE. The DNA of the CDR3 is TGTGCCAGCAGATTCGACAGCACAGATACGCAGTATTTT. Residues: CASRFDSTDTQYF.

The chain couples TRBV5-5 to TRBJ1-4; D gene unclear. Germline V gene lookup returns CDR1 SGHKS and CDR2 YYEKEE (reference sequence). This CDR3 comprises 14 residues. V lost 0 bases to trimming and J lost 6 bases, with 9 bases between them. CDR3 bases: TGTGCCAGCAGCTTGGCAGGCTCCCATGAAAAACTGTTTTTT. Protein product: CASSLAGSHEKLFF.

The CDR3 coding sequence is TGCGCCAGCAGCCAAGATTGGGACAGGGATCAGCCCCAGCATTTT. Protein: CASSQDWDRDQPQHF. The V gene is TRBV4-3, the J gene TRBJ1-5; TRBD1 matches 9 bases. The CDR3 runs 15 residues. Unmatched junction bases numbered 2, after V lost 0 bases and J lost 5 bases. The germline CDR1 and CDR2 sequences are LGHNA and YSLEER.

The V and J genes are TRBV28 and TRBJ2-4; D perhaps matches TRBD1 (6 bases). Germline V lookup: CDR1 MDHEN, CDR2 SYDVKM. V dropped 8 bases and J dropped 0 bases, with 14 bases sitting between them. The CDR3 is 15 residues long. In DNA, the CDR3 is TGTGCCAGCCAAGGACAGCCGCTAGCCAAAAACATTCAGTACTTC. Its protein is CASQGQPLAKNIQYF.

CDR3 amino acids: CASQLSPANEQFF. Here the CDR3 DNA reads TGTGCCTCCCAGCTGTCCCCTGCCAATGAGCAGTTCTTC. This chain links TRBV10-3 with TRBJ2-1, with D hard to call. The CDR3 consists of 13 residues. Germline V CDR1 and CDR2: ENHRY, SYGVKD. Deletions cut 11 bases from V and 6 bases from J, with 17 bases between.

The rearrangement links TRBV2 to TRBJ2-7; TRBD1 is a possible D gene (5 bases). Germline assignment: CDR1 SNHLY and CDR2 FYNNEI. Trimming pared 5 bases from V and 0 bases from J, leaving 14 bases between. This CDR3 has 15 residues. This CDR3 is CASSRTYVSSYEQYF. Here the CDR3 DNA reads TGTGCCAGCAGTAGGACATACGTCAGCTCCTACGAGCAGTACTTC. The full variable domain, with the rest looked up from reference TRBV2 and TRBJ2-7, is EPEVTQTPSHQVTQMGQEVILRCVPISNHLYFYWYRQILGQKVEFLVSFYNNEISEKSEIFDDQFSVERPDGSNFTLKIRSTKLEDSAMYFCASSRTYVSSYEQYFGPGTRLTVT.

The chain employs TRBV10-1 and TRBJ2-2, with unresolved D. The germline V gene has CDR1 WNHNN and CDR2 SYGVQD (reference sequence). CDR3 size: 14 residues. V was cut by 0 bases and J by 1 base, with 3 bases left in between. CDR3: CASSESLNTGELFF. The DNA for the CDR3 is TGCGCCAGCAGTGAGTCACTGAACACCGGGGAGCTGTTTTTT.

V gene TRBV6-6 combines with J gene TRBJ2-1; D is uncertain. The germline V gene has CDR1 MNHNY and CDR2 SVGAGI (reference sequence). Trimming removed 10 bases at V and 7 bases at J, with 11 bases between. The CDR3 loop spans 11 amino acids. This CDR3 is CATSSRNEQFF. The CDR3 DNA reads TGTGCCACCAGCAGTCGGAATGAGCAGTTCTTC.

This sequence joins TRBV7-9 and TRBJ1-2; D is undetermined. The CDR3 loop spans 17 amino acids. CDR1 is SEHNR, CDR2 FQNEAQ, per germline (reference sequence). Trimming removed 4 bases from V and 4 bases from J, with 22 bases in between. The CDR3 here is CASSSNVARSPSYGYTF. The CDR3 DNA follows: TGTGCCAGCAGCTCCAACGTGGCTCGGAGTCCGAGCTATGGCTACACCTTC.